These T cell receptor beta chains were read from a single sample in a study of identifying expanded T cells in peripheral blood. Some clones are missing from TCRdb's copy, which holds only in-frame ones; the method was immunoSEQ multiplex PCR. The data contain some 93,000 clones, around 90% of them singletons. The sequenced sample consisted of blood. All receptors come from a person between 18 and 75 years old in good health. Both conserved end residues are part of each CDR3. A D gene is named only where the DNA matches it firmly. Only some rows state a clone size, as once, few, many or a class for expanded clones.

j_call d_call clone_size v_call cdr3_nt cdr3_aa
TRBJ1-1 . . TRBV21-1 TGTGCCAGCAGCACCCAGGGGGCGATCACTGAAGCTTTCTTT CASSTQGAITEAFF
TRBJ1-4 TRBD1 . TRBV5-6 TGTGCCAGCAGCTTGGGGGGACAGGGGAATGAAAAACTGTTTTTT CASSLGGQGNEKLFF
TRBJ1-2 TRBD1 few TRBV7-9 TGTGCCAGCAGCTTAGCGGGAGGACAGGGGAGAGAGGGCTACACCTTC CASSLAGGQGREGYTF
TRBJ1-5 . . TRBV10-2 TGCGCCAGCAGTGAGTCGACCAAGAATGGCAATCAGCCCCAGCATTTT CASSESTKNGNQPQHF
TRBJ1-2 . . TRBV5-4 TGTGCCAGCAGCTTGGGGCAGGAGCGGGGCTACACCTTC CASSLGQERGYTF
TRBJ1-4 . few TRBV7-3 TGTGCCAGCAGCCCCACAGGGATGGGGGGTGAAAAACTGTTTTTT CASSPTGMGGEKLFF
TRBJ1-4 . . TRBV19 TGTGCCAGTAGTCTGCGTAGGTCTAATGAAAAACTGTTTTTT CASSLRRSNEKLFF
TRBJ2-7 TRBD2 . TRBV4-2 TGTGCCAGCAGCCAAGACAGCGGGAAGAACTACGAGCAGTACTTC CASSQDSGKNYEQYF
TRBJ1-4 . . TRBV5-3 TGTGCCAGCAGCCCCCCCTTCACTAATGAAAAACTGTTTTTT CASSPPFTNEKLFF
TRBJ2-4 . . TRBV4-1 TGCGCCAGCAGCCAAGAGGGGGGGCCCAACAGGGGAGGAAACATTCAGTACTTC CASSQEGGPNRGGNIQYF
TRBJ2-3 TRBD2 once TRBV18 TGTGCCAGCTCACCAGAGACTAGCGGGGGACAGTATTTT CASSPETSGGQYF
TRBJ2-2 TRBD2 . TRBV4-1 TGCGCCAGCAGCCTACTAGCGGGAGATGTCACCGGGGAGCTGTTTTTT CASSLLAGDVTGELFF
TRBJ2-3 . . TRBV4-2 TGTGCCAGCAGCCAGAGCAACAGGGCAGATACGCAGTATTTT CASSQSNRADTQYF
TRBJ1-4 . . TRBV19 TGTGCCAGTAGAGCGCTTCTGGGGGCTGTCGAAAAACTGTTTTTT CASRALLGAVEKLFF
TRBJ2-2 . . TRBV27 TGTGCCAGCAGTTTAAGGGGCGAGGCCGGGGAGCTGTTTTTT CASSLRGEAGELFF
TRBJ2-1 . . TRBV4-1 TGCGCCAGCAGCCAAGGAAGTCAAAGCTCCTACAATGAGCAGTTCTTC CASSQGSQSSYNEQFF
TRBJ1-2 TRBD1 . TRBV18 TGTGCCAGCTCACCTAAATCCAGGGGGCTTTTCTATGGCTACACCTTC CASSPKSRGLFYGYTF
TRBJ2-7 . . TRBV7-2 TGTGCCAGCAGCTTACCCTCAGGACATAGCTACGAGCAGTACTTC CASSLPSGHSYEQYF
TRBJ1-2 TRBD1 . TRBV29-1 TGCAGCGCCGAACACTCCAGTGCCGGGACAGGGGTTAACTATGGCTACACCTTC CSAEHSSAGTGVNYGYTF
TRBJ1-2 . . TRBV20-1 TGCAGTTTGGTTGGGAACTATGGCTACACCTTC CSLVGNYGYTF
TRBJ2-7 . . TRBV6-5 TGTGCCAGCAGTTATCGGGGCCCCTACGAGCAGTACTTC CASSYRGPYEQYF
TRBJ1-1 . . TRBV12-5 TGTGCTAGTGGTTTTGGGGACACTGAAGCTTTCTTT CASGFGDTEAFF
TRBJ2-1 . once TRBV6-5 TGTGCCAGCAGAGGGACGAGTAGCTCCTACAATGAGCAGTTCTTC CASRGTSSSYNEQFF
TRBJ2-3 . . TRBV5-6 TGTGCCAGCAGCACCTCAGTAGATGATACGCAGTATTTT CASSTSVDDTQYF
TRBJ2-1 TRBD1 . TRBV9 TGTGCCAGCAGCGTCCGGGGACAGGGGGACAATGAGCAGTTCTTC CASSVRGQGDNEQFF
TRBJ1-5 . . TRBV9 TGTGCCAGCAGCGTAGCAGGGGGCAATCAGCCCCAGCATTTT CASSVAGGNQPQHF
TRBJ1-1 . . TRBV6-1 TGTGCCAGCAGGGGAGGGCACGTAAGTTGGGCTTTCTTT CASRGGHVSWAFF
TRBJ2-7 TRBD1 . TRBV5-6 TGTGCCAGCAGCTTGGCCACAGGGGGTGGCTACGAGCAGTACTTC CASSLATGGGYEQYF
TRBJ1-1 . . TRBV7-9 TGTGCCAGCAGCTTACGATGGGACACTGAAGCTTTCTTT CASSLRWDTEAFF
TRBJ2-3 . once TRBV7-2 TGTGCCAGCAGCTTAGGTGGGCTACAACGGACAGATACGCAGTATTTT CASSLGGLQRTDTQYF
TRBJ2-7 . . TRBV5-1 TGCGCCAGCAGCTTGGCCAAGGACTCCAAAGGGGACTACGAGCAGTACTTC CASSLAKDSKGDYEQYF
TRBJ2-1 . . TRBV7-9 TGTGCCAGCAGCTTGGTGGCCGAGGGCAATGAGCAGTTCTTC CASSLVAEGNEQFF
TRBJ2-1 TRBD1 . TRBV13 TGTGCCAGCAGCTTAACCCCGGGACAGGGGTTCAATGAGCAGTTCTTC CASSLTPGQGFNEQFF
TRBJ2-3 TRBD1 . TRBV18 TGTGCCAGCTCACCCCGGGACAGGGGGACAGATACGCAGTATTTT CASSPRDRGTDTQYF
TRBJ2-5 TRBD2 . TRBV7-9 TGTGCCAGCAGCTTCTCGGGAGGGCCGGGTGAGACCCAGTACTTC CASSFSGGPGETQYF
TRBJ2-7 TRBD2 . TRBV15 TGTGCCACCAGCAGAGACTTCGGGACTAGCGGGAGCGAGCAGTACTTC CATSRDFGTSGSEQYF
TRBJ1-1 . . TRBV15 TGTGCCACCAGCAGAGATTCCATTGGACCGGGGACTGAAGCTTTCTTT CATSRDSIGPGTEAFF
TRBJ1-3 . . TRBV2 TGTGCCAGCAGAATAACAGGGCCTGCCTCTGGAAACACCATATATTTT CASRITGPASGNTIYF
TRBJ2-2 . once TRBV6-4 TGTGCCAGCACTTCGAACACCGGGGAGCTGTTTTTT CASTSNTGELFF
TRBJ1-4 . once TRBV27 TGTGCCAGCAGTTTCACCGGACTGAGTAATGAAAAACTGTTTTTT CASSFTGLSNEKLFF
TRBJ1-2 . once TRBV28 TGTGCCAGCCTCCGCGATTTGGGAGGCTACACCTTC CASLRDLGGYTF
TRBJ1-4 . once TRBV6-1 TGTGCCAGTCTTGGGGGGGGCTTGGGTGAAAAACTGTTTTTT CASLGGGLGEKLFF
TRBJ2-1 . . TRBV29-1 TGCAGCGTTGAAGCCAGTGAGCAGTTCTTC CSVEASEQFF
TRBJ1-6 . . TRBV19 TGTGCCAGTAGCGCGAGGGGAAGGGGTTCACCCCTCCACTTT CASSARGRGSPLHF